This T cell receptor beta chain was captured in a study of beta chain features in type 1 diabetes. Every isolated RNA sample was fully reverse transcribed, so sequencing captured expressed TCRB transcripts. Clones were read by immunoSEQ multiplex PCR, and TCRdb kept only the in-frame ones, dropping some. The sample shows 620,000 or so clones, around 15% of them seen only once. This CDR3 is built from 15 residues. Trimming stripped 9 bases from V and 2 bases from J, with 17 bases between. Per the germline V gene, CDR1 is MDHEN and CDR2 is SYDVKM. Sorted populations all exceeded 98% purity. The V gene is TRBV28, the J gene TRBJ1-5; D unresolved. Sequences were obtained from naive CD4+ T cells from blood. This TCR derives from a man aged 18 to 30 in good health. CDR3 protein: CASNPSGLGNQPQHF. CDR3 bases: TGTGCCAGTAACCCCTCGGGGTTGGGCAATCAGCCCCAGCATTTT.